This entry lists 16 T cell receptor beta chains sequenced from one sample in a study of blood T cell repertoires in COVID-19. The table came from immunoSEQ multiplex PCR; TCRdb's copy has only in-frame clones and leaves some out. The sample lists around 170,000 clones, around 83% seen once, with approximately 12% in the top ten. Material: peripheral blood. These receptors were taken from a man between 65 and 85 years old who had recovered from COVID-19.

The chain combines TRBV5-1 with TRBJ2-2; possible D gene TRBD1, 6 bases. Germline-derived CDR1 and CDR2 are SGHRS and YFSETQ. The germline V and J ends were trimmed by 4 bases and 0 bases, with 13 bases remaining between them. The length of the CDR3 is 16 residues. CDR3: CASSPTDRANTGELFF. In nucleotides, the CDR3 is TGCGCCAGCAGCCCGACGGACAGAGCGAACACCGGGGAGCTGTTTTTT. The whole variable domain, remainder taken from reference TRBV5-1 and TRBJ2-2, is KAGVTQTPRYLIKTRGQQVTLSCSPISGHRSVSWYQQTPGQGLQFLFEYFSETQRNKGNFPGRFSGRQFSNSRSEMNVSTLELGDSALYLCASSPTDRANTGELFFGEGSRLTVL.

V gene TRBV7-2 combines with J gene TRBJ2-3, with D perhaps TRBD1 (6 bases). This CDR3 is built from 16 residues. The germline V gene has CDR1 SGHTA and CDR2 FQGNSA. Deletions cut 7 bases from V and 6 bases from J, with 23 bases between. As DNA, the CDR3 is TGTGCCAGCACCCCGCTACAGGGATCGGTTTGGGATACGCAGTATTTT. Translated, it gives CASTPLQGSVWDTQYF.

The chain carries TRBV11-3 and TRBJ2-3; tentative D call: TRBD2 (6 bases). The V gene lost 5 bases and the J gene lost 2 bases, with 14 bases spanning the gap. The CDR3 covers 15 residues. In germline, CDR1 is SGHNT, CDR2 YENEEA. The CDR3 DNA reads as TGTGCCAGCAGCCGTGGACTATTTTCCACAGATACGCAGTATTTT. As protein: CASSRGLFSTDTQYF.

CDR3 nucleotide sequence: TGCAGCGACCTACTAGCGGTTGAGCAGTTCTTC. Its translation: CSDLLAVEQFF. The rearrangement links TRBV29-1 to TRBJ2-1; 8 bases match TRBD2. This CDR3 region has 11 residues. CDR1 and CDR2 from the germline V gene are SQVTM and ANQGSEA. J was trimmed by 9 bases and V by 7 bases; bases with no gene match: 5.

The chain has TRBV7-9 and TRBJ2-7; D may be TRBD2 (7 bases). CDR3 size: 16 residues. V lost 6 bases to trimming and J lost 7 bases, with 25 bases between them. CDR1 SEHNR and CDR2 FQNEAQ come from the germline V gene (reference sequence). The CDR3 sequence: CASSRGGSGQIGEQYF. In nucleotides, the CDR3 is TGTGCCAGCAGTCGTGGCGGGAGTGGACAGATAGGAGAGCAGTACTTC. Based on the CDR3 plus reference TRBV7-9 and TRBJ2-7, the full variable domain is DTGVSQNPRHKITKRGQNVTFRCDPISEHNRLYWYRQTLGQGPEFLTYFQNEAQLEKSRLLSDRFSAERPKGSFSTLEIQRTEQGDSAMYLCASSRGGSGQIGEQYFGPGTRLTVT.

This sequence joins TRBV10-3 and TRBJ1-2, with D unresolved. This CDR3 comprises 14 residues. V dropped 11 bases and J dropped 3 bases, with 19 bases sitting between them. The germline gives CDR1 ENHRY, CDR2 SYGVKD. The DNA for the CDR3 is TGTGCCTCCACTCGGCAGGCCCAGGACTATGGCTACACCTTC. Its protein is CASTRQAQDYGYTF.

CDR3 coding DNA: TGTGCCAGCTCGCGACTTTCAGGGAAAGAAGGCGGCTACACCTTC. This encodes CASSRLSGKEGGYTF. V gene TRBV18 combines with J gene TRBJ1-2; tentatively, D is TRBD1 (5 bases). This CDR3 has 15 residues. The germline CDR1 and CDR2 sequences are KGHSH and LQKENI. Trimming pared 6 bases from V and 8 bases from J, leaving 22 bases between.

V gene TRBV27 combines with J gene TRBJ2-3; 12 bases fit TRBD2. The CDR3 has 19 residues. Germline loops: CDR1 MNHEY, CDR2 SMNVEV (reference sequence). Unmatched junction bases numbered 17, after V lost 7 bases and J lost 3 bases. CDR3 DNA: TGTGCCAGCACTGCCGGACGGACTAGCGGGAAGATAGTGACAGATACGCAGTATTTT. This sequence encodes CASTAGRTSGKIVTDTQYF.

This clone was observed a few times. The V gene is TRBV7-8, the J gene TRBJ1-5; D remains unclear. V lost 0 bases to trimming and J lost 0 bases, with 12 bases between them. The germline V gene encodes CDR1 SGHVS and CDR2 FQNEAQ. This CDR3 has 17 residues. The CDR3 DNA sequence: TGTGCCAGCAGCTTAGCTTTCGGTCTCCCTAGCAATCAGCCCCAGCATTTT. Its translation is CASSLAFGLPSNQPQHF.

The chain combines TRBV7-2 with TRBJ2-5; 10 nucleotides align to TRBD2. This CDR3 has 14 residues. The ends lost 3 bases at V and 4 bases at J; junction bases unmatched: 2. The V gene's germline CDR1 is SGHTA and CDR2 FQGNSA. The CDR3 sequence: CASSFPSGRETQYF. CDR3 DNA sequence: TGTGCCAGCAGCTTCCCTAGCGGGAGAGAGACCCAGTACTTC.

The chain links TRBV6-1 to TRBJ2-3; 12 nucleotides line up with TRBD2. V dropped 3 bases and J dropped 4; count of bases not matched to a gene: 5. The V gene's germline CDR1 is MNHNS and CDR2 SASEGT. CDR3 size: 16 residues. In DNA, the CDR3 is TGTGCCAGCAGTGACCAACTAGCGGGAGGCCCAGATACGCAGTATTTT. Protein sequence: CASSDQLAGGPDTQYF.

The CDR3 spells CSASRGEAFF. Here the CDR3 DNA reads TGCAGTGCTAGCAGAGGTGAAGCTTTCTTT. V is TRBV20-1 and J is TRBJ1-1; the D is unclear. Germline CDR1 reads DFQATT; CDR2 reads SNEGSKA (reference sequence). The CDR3 is 10 amino acids. V lost 3 bases to trimming and J lost 7 bases, with 6 bases between them.

The J gene is TRBJ2-7, the V gene TRBV7-2, with 7 bases aligning to TRBD2. Germline V gives CDR1 SGHTA, CDR2 FQGNSA. Trimming removed 7 bases from V and 6 bases from J; junction bases left unmatched: 12. CDR3 size: 14 residues. CDR3 nucleotide sequence: TGTGCCAGCAACGACCGGGGGAGGGCCGCCGAGCAGTACTTC. Translated: CASNDRGRAAEQYF. The variable domain in full, completed from reference TRBV7-2 and TRBJ2-7, reads GAGVSQSPSNKVTEKGKDVELRCDPISGHTALYWYRQSLGQGLEFLIYFQGNSAPDKSGLPSDRFSAERTGGSVSTLTIQRTQQEDSAVYLCASNDRGRAAEQYFGPGTRLTVT.

The genes are TRBV27 and TRBJ2-6, with TRBD1 as a possible D gene (6 bases). The CDR3 has 17 amino acids. Germline V gene data show CDR1 as MNHEY and CDR2 as SMNVEV (reference sequence). The V end was cut by 6 bases, the J end by 2 bases, with 17 bases between. Here the CDR3 reads CASSQFLQGAGANVLTF. CDR3 bases: TGTGCCAGCAGCCAATTTTTACAGGGCGCTGGGGCCAACGTCCTGACTTTC.

The chain uses TRBV5-6 and TRBJ1-1; 7 positions match TRBD1. The V segment lost 4 bases and the J segment 11 bases; nucleotides outside the gene matches: 11. CDR3 length: 13 residues. Germline values: CDR1 SGHDT, CDR2 YYEEEE. The CDR3 loop reads CASSLGQQANAFF. CDR3 nucleotide sequence: TGTGCCAGCAGCCTGGGACAGCAGGCCAATGCTTTCTTT.

The rearrangement links TRBV6-5 to TRBJ2-7, with TRBD2 as a possible D gene (6 bases). The CDR3 consists of 13 residues. The germline gives CDR1 MNHEY, CDR2 SVGAGI. The ends were cut back, 6 bases at V and 2 bases at J, with 11 bases in the middle. In DNA, the CDR3 is TGTGCCAGCAGACCGGAGGGCCCCTACGAGCAGTACTTC. The encoded protein is CASRPEGPYEQYF.